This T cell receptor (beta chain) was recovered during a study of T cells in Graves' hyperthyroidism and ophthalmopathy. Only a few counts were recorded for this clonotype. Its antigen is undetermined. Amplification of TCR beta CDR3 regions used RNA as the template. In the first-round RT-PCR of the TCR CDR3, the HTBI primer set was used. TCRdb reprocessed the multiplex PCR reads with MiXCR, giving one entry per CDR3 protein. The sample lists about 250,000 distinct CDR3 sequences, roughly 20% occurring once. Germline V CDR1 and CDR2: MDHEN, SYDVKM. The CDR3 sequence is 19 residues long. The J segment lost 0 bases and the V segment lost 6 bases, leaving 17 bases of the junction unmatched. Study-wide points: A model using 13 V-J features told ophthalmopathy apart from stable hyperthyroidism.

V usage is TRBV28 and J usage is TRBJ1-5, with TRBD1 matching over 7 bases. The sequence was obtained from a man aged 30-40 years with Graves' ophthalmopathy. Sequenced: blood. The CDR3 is CASSIPLGTAGYSNQPQHF. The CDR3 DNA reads TGTGCCAGCAGCATCCCCCTCGGGACAGCGGGATATAGCAATCAGCCCCAGCATTTT. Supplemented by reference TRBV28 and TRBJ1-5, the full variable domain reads DVKVTQSSRYLVKRTGEKVFLECVQDMDHENMFWYRQDPGLGLRLIYFSYDVKMKEKGDIPEGYSVSREKKERFSLILESASTNQTSMYLCASSIPLGTAGYSNQPQHFGDGTRLSIL.